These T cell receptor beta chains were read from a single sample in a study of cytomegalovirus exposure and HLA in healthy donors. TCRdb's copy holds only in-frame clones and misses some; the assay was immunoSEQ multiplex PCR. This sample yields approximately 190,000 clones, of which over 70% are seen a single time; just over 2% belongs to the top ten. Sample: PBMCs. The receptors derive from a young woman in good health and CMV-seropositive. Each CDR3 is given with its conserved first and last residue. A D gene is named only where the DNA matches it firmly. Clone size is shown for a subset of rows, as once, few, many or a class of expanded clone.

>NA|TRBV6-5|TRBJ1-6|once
TGTGCCAGCAGTTACAACAGGAATTCACCCCTCCACTTT
CASSYNRNSPLHF
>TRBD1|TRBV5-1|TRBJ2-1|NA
TGCGCCAGCAGCCTCCAAGGGACAGGGGGAAACACTGAGTTCTTC
CASSLQGTGGNTEFF
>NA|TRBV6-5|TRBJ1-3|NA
TGTGCCAGCAGTTACTCCCCGGGAAACACCATATATTTT
CASSYSPGNTIYF
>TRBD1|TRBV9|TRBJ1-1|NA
TGTGCCAGCAGCACCACAGGGGTGAACACTGAAGCTTTCTTT
CASSTTGVNTEAFF
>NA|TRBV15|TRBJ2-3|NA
TGTGCCACCAGCAGAGATCGGTTTACGCAGTATTTT
CATSRDRFTQYF
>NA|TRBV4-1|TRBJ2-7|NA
TGCGCCAGCAGCCATGCCGGGAACCGCTACGAGCAGTACTTC
CASSHAGNRYEQYF
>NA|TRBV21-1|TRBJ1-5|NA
TGTGCCAGCAGCAAAAGGACAGGGAGGCAGCCCCAGCATTTT
CASSKRTGRQPQHF
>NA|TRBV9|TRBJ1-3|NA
TGTGCCAGCAGCGTAGGTACAGGGACCTCTGGAAACACCATATATTTT
CASSVGTGTSGNTIYF
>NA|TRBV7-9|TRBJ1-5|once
TGTGCCAGCAGCTTAGGGGCTAGCAATGCCCAGCATTTT
CASSLGASNAQHF
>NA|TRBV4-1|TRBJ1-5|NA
TGCGCCAGCAGCCAAGTCGGGAGCAATCAGCCCCAGCATTTT
CASSQVGSNQPQHF
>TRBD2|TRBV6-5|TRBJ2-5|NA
TGTGCCAGTACTTTTAGCGGGGGGGCATCAGAGACCCAGTACTTC
CASTFSGGASETQYF
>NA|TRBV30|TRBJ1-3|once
TGTGCCTGGAGTGTCGGCTCTGGAAACACCATATATTTT
CAWSVGSGNTIYF
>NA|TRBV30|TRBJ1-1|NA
TGTGCCTGGAATGGGGGACACATGAACACTGAAGCTTTCTTT
CAWNGGHMNTEAFF
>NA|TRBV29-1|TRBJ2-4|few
TGCAGCGTTTTGATCCCGGAGGCCAAAAACATTCAGTACTTC
CSVLIPEAKNIQYF
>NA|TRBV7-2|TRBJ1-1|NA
TGTGCCAGCAGCTTACGAGGGCGAATGACTGAAGCTTTCTTT
CASSLRGRMTEAFF
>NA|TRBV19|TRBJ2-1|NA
TGTGCCAGTAGCGCGACAGGCCGTGGGGAGCAGTTCTTC
CASSATGRGEQFF
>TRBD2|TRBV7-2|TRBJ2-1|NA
TGTGCCAGCAGCGAACTAGCGGGGGAGCAGTTCTTC
CASSELAGEQFF
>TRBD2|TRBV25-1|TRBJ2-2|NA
TGTGCCAGCGTTACGATCGGGGGGTGCACCGGGGAGCTGTTTTTT
CASVTIGGCTGELFF
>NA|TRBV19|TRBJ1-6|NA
TGTGCCAGTAGTCTGCTTGAGCCGTCCTATAATTCACCCCTCCACTTT
CASSLLEPSYNSPLHF
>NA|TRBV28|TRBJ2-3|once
TGTGCCAGCAGTTTTCAGAGGGAGTTTAGCACAGATACGCAGTATTTT
CASSFQREFSTDTQYF
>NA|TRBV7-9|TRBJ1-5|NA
TGTGCCAGCAGCTTAGCGGACTCTTCCAATCAGCCCCAGCATTTT
CASSLADSSNQPQHF
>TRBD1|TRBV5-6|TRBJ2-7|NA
TGTGCCAGCAGCTTGGATAGACAGGGAGCCTACGAGCAGTACTTC
CASSLDRQGAYEQYF
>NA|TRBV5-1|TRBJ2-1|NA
TGCGCCAGCAGCTTGGAAGTCACAGGGCCCAATGAGCAGTTCTTC
CASSLEVTGPNEQFF
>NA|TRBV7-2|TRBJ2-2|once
TGTGCCAGCAGCTCGCAGTACACCGGGGAGCTGTTTTTT
CASSSQYTGELFF
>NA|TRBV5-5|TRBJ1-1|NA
TGTGCCAGCAGCTTGTACAGGGATGTGGCTGAAGCTTTCTTT
CASSLYRDVAEAFF
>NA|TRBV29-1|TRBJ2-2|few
TGCAGCGTTGATGCGGGGCGAACCGGGGAGCTGTTTTTT
CSVDAGRTGELFF
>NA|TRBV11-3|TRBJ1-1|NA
TGTGCCAGCAGCTTAATACGCGGTTCGGAAGCTTTCTTT
CASSLIRGSEAFF
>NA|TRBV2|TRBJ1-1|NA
TGTGCCAGCACCCCTGGCAGGGGAGCGGAAGCTTTCTTT
CASTPGRGAEAFF
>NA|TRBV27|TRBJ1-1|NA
TGTGCCAGCAGTTTCCGAGGGGGAATGAACACTGAAGCTTTCTTT
CASSFRGGMNTEAFF
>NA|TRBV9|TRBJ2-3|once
TGTGCCAGCAGCGTAGATCAGGTTTTCACAGATACGCAGTATTTT
CASSVDQVFTDTQYF
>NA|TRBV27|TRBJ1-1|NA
TGTGCCAGCAGGGACTCCTCGAACACTGAAGCTTTCTTT
CASRDSSNTEAFF
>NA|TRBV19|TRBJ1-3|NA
TGTGCCAGTAATCAACAGGGAAATTCTGGAAACACCATATATTTT
CASNQQGNSGNTIYF
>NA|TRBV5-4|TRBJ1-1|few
TGTGCCAGCAGCTTGGTAGGGGGGAACACTGAAGCTTTCTTT
CASSLVGGNTEAFF
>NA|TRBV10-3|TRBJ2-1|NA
TGTGCCATCAGTGAAGCCTGGACTGGGGACAATGAGCAGTTCTTC
CAISEAWTGDNEQFF
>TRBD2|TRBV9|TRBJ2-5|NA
TGTGCCAGCAGCACCCCGAGACTAGCGGGGGGAGAGACCCAGTACTTC
CASSTPRLAGGETQYF
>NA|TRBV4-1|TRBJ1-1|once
TGCGCCAGCAGCCCCGGGGGACGCGCTGAAGCTTTCTTT
CASSPGGRAEAFF
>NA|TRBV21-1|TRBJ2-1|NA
TGTGCCACCCTCCGGGACAGGGGGTTCTTC
CATLRDRGFF
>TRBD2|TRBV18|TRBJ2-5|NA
TGTGCCAGCTCACCACAGAAAGCGGGGGGCCAAGAGACCCAGTACTTC
CASSPQKAGGQETQYF
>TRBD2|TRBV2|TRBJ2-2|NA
TGTGCCAGCAGTATCAGGTCCGGACTAGCGGGGGGTACCGGGGAGCTGTTTTTT
CASSIRSGLAGGTGELFF
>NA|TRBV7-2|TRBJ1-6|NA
TGTGCCAGCAGCTTAGTACAGTCAGGCCGGGGTTCACCCCTCCACTTT
CASSLVQSGRGSPLHF
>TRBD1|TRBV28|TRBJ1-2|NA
TGTGCCAGCAGCACGGGACAGGGAGGAGATGGCTACACCTTC
CASSTGQGGDGYTF
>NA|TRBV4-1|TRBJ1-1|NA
TGCGCCAGCAGCCTGGACAGAGAGAACACTGAAGCTTTCTTT
CASSLDRENTEAFF
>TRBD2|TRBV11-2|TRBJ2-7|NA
TGTGCCAGCAGCTTAGGAGTTAGCGGGGGGCCTCACTACGAGCAGTACTTC
CASSLGVSGGPHYEQYF